This section outlines one TCR beta chain sequence together with its context. This clonotype was observed a few times. It lacks a known antigen. No clone much larger than this one lies a single base away; base qualities are absent. These data come from a study of T-cell reconstitution after alpha-beta-depleted transplantation in children (dated by TCRdb to between 2015 and 2016). For the wider study: Using TCR repertoire profiling, the study followed T-cell immune reconstitution in a quantitative way in children after TCRalphabeta/CD19-depleted allogeneic hematopoietic cell transplantation.

The library was obtained by PCR. The sequencing machine was an Illumina HiSeq 2500. TCR library preparation used molecular barcoding, with unique molecular identifiers applied to normalize quantification of the TCRbeta repertoire. The raw public data were reprocessed by TCRdb itself: fastp quality trimming at Q25, MiXCR clonotype calling, in-frame beta chains only. Under each unique CDR3 protein, matching rows form one entry showing the most common genes and DNA. This sample is represented by some 490,000 distinct CDR3 sequences; around 13% of them were singletons. The ten largest clones add up to roughly 5.4% of the sample. Sequences were derived from PBMCs from the stem cell graft donor, sampled from the stem cell graft. The clonotype originates from a human donor who donated a stem cell graft to a child with combined immunodeficiency.

The CDR3 amino acid sequence is: CSDGGATDTQYF. The nucleotide sequence is TGCAGTGACGGCGGGGCCACAGATACGCAGTATTTT. The chain uses TRBV20-1 and TRBJ2-3; 6 matching bases give a weak D call of TRBD2. Sequences DFQATT (CDR1) and SNEGSKA (CDR2) are obtained from the germline V gene (reference sequence). The CDR3 starts with the cysteine, ends with the phenylalanine, and has 12 residues. The retained sequence is limited to the CDR3, 36 bases, with the frame set at the first base. V is shortened by 7 bases, J by 2 bases, and the region joining them spans 10 bases.